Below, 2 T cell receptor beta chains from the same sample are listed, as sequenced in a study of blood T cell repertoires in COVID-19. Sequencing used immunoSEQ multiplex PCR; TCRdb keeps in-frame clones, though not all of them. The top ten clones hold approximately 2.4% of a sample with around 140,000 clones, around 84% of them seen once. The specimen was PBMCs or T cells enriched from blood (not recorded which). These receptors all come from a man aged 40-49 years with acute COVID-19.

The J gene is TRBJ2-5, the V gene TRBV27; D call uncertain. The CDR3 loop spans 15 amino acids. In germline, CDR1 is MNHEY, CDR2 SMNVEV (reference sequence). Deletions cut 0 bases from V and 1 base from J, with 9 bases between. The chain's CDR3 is CASSLSVGSQETQYF. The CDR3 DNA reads TGTGCCAGCAGTTTATCGGTCGGGTCCCAAGAGACCCAGTACTTC.

The CDR3 spells CASTGSYNSPLHF. For the CDR3, the DNA is TGTGCCAGCACGGGATCCTATAATTCACCCCTCCACTTT. J is TRBJ1-6 and V is TRBV28; no definite D call. The CDR3 loop spans 13 amino acids. Germline assignment: CDR1 MDHEN and CDR2 SYDVKM. V gave up 7 bases and J gave up 1 base, with 5 bases separating them.